This T cell receptor (beta chain) was captured by sequencing in a study of regulatory T cells in long-lasting Graves disease. The CDR3 extends over 13 amino acids. Deletions cut 5 bases from V and 5 bases from J, with 12 bases between. Germline V gene lookup returns CDR1 SGHTA and CDR2 FQGTGA. In this sample, this clonotype turned up many times. To make TCR beta libraries, researchers used iRepertoire HTBI primers and Arm-PCR of CDR3 regions. TCRdb re-derived calls from the multiplex PCR reads in MiXCR, one entry per CDR3 protein. This table has hundreds of thousands of distinct CDR3 sequences, 15% to 20% appearing once. This sample's time point: newly diagnosed GD, antithyroid drugs for less than 3 months. With RNA extracted from PBMCs as input, the TCR library was made. The same sample was also studied in work on T cells in Graves' hyperthyroidism and ophthalmopathy.

The TCR comes from a woman aged 25-40 years with Graves disease. The sample in question was peripheral blood mononuclear cells (PBMCs), obtained at new diagnosis, from a patient treated with antithyroid drugs. The chain employs TRBV7-3 and TRBJ1-1; D remains unclear. The CDR3 loop reads CASSPMDGTEAFF. CDR3 sequence (DNA): TGTGCCAGCAGCCCAATGGACGGGACTGAAGCTTTCTTT. Full variable domain (remainder filled in from reference TRBV7-3 and TRBJ1-1): GAGVSQTPSNKVTEKGKYVELRCDPISGHTALYWYRQSLGQGPEFLIYFQGTGAADDSGLPNDRFFAVRPEGSVSTLKIQRTERGDSAVYLCASSPMDGTEAFFGQGTRLTVV.